Listed below are T cell receptor beta chains from one sample, sequenced in a study of post-analysis software for immune sequencing data. TCRdb itself ran the PCR reads through MiXCR, one entry per CDR3 protein. Here the sample spans more than 450,000 distinct CDR3 sequences, around a third being singletons. The specimen sequenced was blood. The receptors shown here come from a girl under 18 with multiple sclerosis. CDR3s include the opening cysteine and the closing phenylalanine or tryptophan. Fields, in order: V gene, D gene, clone size, J gene, CDR3 DNA, CDR3 protein. A D gene is named only where the DNA matches it firmly. For some rows the clone size is stated as once, few or many, or as a class when expanded; others skip it.

TRBV27,TRBD2,-,TRBJ2-1,TGTGCCAGCAGTTCTTTCGGGGGGGTTAGGAATGAGCAGTTCTTC,CASSSFGGVRNEQFF
TRBV5-5,-,-,TRBJ2-1,TGTGCCAGCAGCTTCTCTGATGAGCAGTTCTTC,CASSFSDEQFF
TRBV27,-,many,TRBJ1-4,TGTGCCAGCAGTTTTTCGGCGGATACAACTAATGAAAAACTGTTTTTT,CASSFSADTTNEKLFF
TRBV11-2,TRBD2,few,TRBJ2-5,TGTGCCAGCAAGAAGAGCGGGGCCAACGGGGAGACCCAGTACTTC,CASKKSGANGETQYF
TRBV28,-,many,TRBJ1-5,TGTGCCAGCAGTTTATCCACAGGGACTCAGCCCCAGCATTTT,CASSLSTGTQPQHF
TRBV6-5,-,few,TRBJ2-6,TGTGCCAGCAGTTACCGGACCTCTGGGGCCAACGTCCTGACTTTC,CASSYRTSGANVLTF
TRBV6-1,TRBD2,few,TRBJ2-5,TGTGCCAGCAGCAATAGCGGGGGGGAGACCCAGTACTTC,CASSNSGGETQYF
TRBV5-6,-,-,TRBJ2-1,TGTGCCAGCACACATTATAGCGTCAAGTACAATGAGCAGTTCTTC,CASTHYSVKYNEQFF
TRBV5-1,-,few,TRBJ1-6,TGCGCCAGCAGCGGTGGGACGGCTAATAATTCACCCCTCCACTTT,CASSGGTANNSPLHF
TRBV7-9,-,few,TRBJ1-1,TGTGCCAGCAGCTTACCGGGGGCTGGAACTGAAGCTTTCTTT,CASSLPGAGTEAFF
TRBV5-1,TRBD1,-,TRBJ2-5,TGCGCCAGCAGCTTTTCCCAGGGGGCTCGGGAGCAGTACTTC,CASSFSQGAREQYF
TRBV5-1,TRBD1,-,TRBJ2-3,TGCGCCAGCAGCCTCTACGACAGGGGGCAGGATACGCAGTATTTT,CASSLYDRGQDTQYF
TRBV18,TRBD1,once,TRBJ2-7,TGTGCCAGCTCACCCGGGACAGGGCTCTACGGGCAGTACTTC,CASSPGTGLYGQYF
TRBV29-1,-,-,TRBJ2-7,TGCAGCGCCGGATCGTTGGGCGCCAACTACGAGCAGTACTTC,CSAGSLGANYEQYF
TRBV6-5,-,-,TRBJ1-1,TGTGCCAGCAGTTACGATGCTGAAGCTTTCTTT,CASSYDAEAFF
TRBV7-9,-,-,TRBJ1-4,TGTGCCAGCAGCGCTGGGACGCGGGTTTTGAACGAAAAACTGTTTTTT,CASSAGTRVLNEKLFF
TRBV10-3,-,-,TRBJ1-2,TGTGCCATCAGTGAAGTACCGGACAGCCGCTATGGCTACACCTTC,CAISEVPDSRYGYTF
TRBV5-1,-,-,TRBJ2-5,TGCGCCAGCAGCCTATCACAGGGAACGGAATATGGGGAGTACTTC,CASSLSQGTEYGEYF
TRBV5-1,-,many,TRBJ1-2,TGCGCCAGCAGCTTTGGACAGAACTATGGCTACACCTTC,CASSFGQNYGYTF
TRBV29-1,TRBD1,-,TRBJ2-3,TGCAGCGTTGCCCCGGGACAGGGGACGACAGATACGCAGTATTTT,CSVAPGQGTTDTQYF
TRBV18,-,-,TRBJ2-7,TGTGCCAGCTCACTACGCAGGGGGACTTACGAGCAGTACTTC,CASSLRRGTYEQYF
TRBV20-1,-,-,TRBJ2-7,TGCAGTGCTTCCCCGGGCAGGGGAGGAATGTACGAGCAGTACTTC,CSASPGRGGMYEQYF
TRBV6-5,TRBD2,few,TRBJ2-3,TGTGCCAGCAGTTACGCAGCGGGGGGTCCGGATACGCAGTATTTT,CASSYAAGGPDTQYF
TRBV7-8,-,-,TRBJ2-5,TGTGCCAGCAGCTACCGACGGTCGGAGCGAGGTGGGGAGACCCAGTACTTC,CASSYRRSERGGETQYF
TRBV24-1,-,-,TRBJ2-7,TGTGCCACCAGTGACCGAAACAAGGGCGAGCAGTACTTC,CATSDRNKGEQYF
TRBV5-5,-,many,TRBJ1-4,TGTGCCAGCGTGGGGCAGGACGAAGAAAAACTGTTTTTT,CASVGQDEEKLFF
TRBV6-5,TRBD1,-,TRBJ2-7,TGTGCCAGCAGTTATTTCCCCCCCGGGACAGGACTCTCCTACGAGCAGTACTTC,CASSYFPPGTGLSYEQYF
TRBV6-1,TRBD1,-,TRBJ1-2,TGTGCCAGCATCCTACATCCGGGACAGGGCTTTGGGAACTATGGCTACACCTTC,CASILHPGQGFGNYGYTF
TRBV14,-,-,TRBJ1-6,TGTGCCAGCAGCTATCTGGGCACCACGGGTACCCTCCACTTT,CASSYLGTTGTLHF
TRBV24-1,-,-,TRBJ2-1,TGTGCCACCAGTGGCTTGTTCAATGAGCAGTTCTTC,CATSGLFNEQFF
TRBV12-3/TRBV12-4,TRBD2,-,TRBJ2-7,TGTGCCAGCCTGGGGACTAGCTCCTACAATGAGCAGTACTTC,CASLGTSSYNEQYF
TRBV2,-,few,TRBJ1-5,TGTGCCAGCAGTGCGGAGGGGCAGCCCCAGCATTTT,CASSAEGQPQHF
TRBV6-1,TRBD2,few,TRBJ2-5,TGTGCCAGCAGTGAAGTCGTCACTAGCGGGGGCGGAGAGACCCAGTACTTC,CASSEVVTSGGGETQYF
TRBV6-6,-,-,TRBJ2-7,TGTGCCAGCAGTTCTTCAGGGGTCCCGGGGTGGTATGAGCAGTACTTC,CASSSSGVPGWYEQYF
TRBV12-3/TRBV12-4,-,-,TRBJ1-2,TGTGCCAGCAGCCCTAGGGGAAACAACTATGGCTACACCTTC,CASSPRGNNYGYTF
TRBV3-1,-,many,TRBJ2-7,TGTGCCAGCAGCCAAGAGGGCTACGAGCAGTACTTC,CASSQEGYEQYF
TRBV4-1,TRBD1,-,TRBJ2-7,TGCGCCAGCAGCCCGGGACAGGGGGCTTCCTACGAGCAGTACTTC,CASSPGQGASYEQYF
TRBV6-2/TRBV6-3,-,-,TRBJ1-5,TGTGCCAGCAGTTACCGAGGGTTGGGTCAGCCCCAGCATTTT,CASSYRGLGQPQHF
TRBV6-5,-,few,TRBJ2-3,TGTGCCAGCAGTTACGGTTCGGGTAGCGTAAGCACAGATACGCAGTATTTT,CASSYGSGSVSTDTQYF
TRBV12-3/TRBV12-4,TRBD1,-,TRBJ1-2,TGTGCCAGCAGTCCACCCGGACAGGGACGGGTGAGCTATGGCTACACCTTC,CASSPPGQGRVSYGYTF
TRBV24-1,TRBD1,-,TRBJ1-5,TGTGCCACCAGTGATGCCGGGACAGGGGACGGTCCCCAGCATTTT,CATSDAGTGDGPQHF
TRBV4-1,-,-,TRBJ2-5,TGCGCCAGCAGCCAAGCAGGAACGGGAAGAGAGACCCAGTACTTC,CASSQAGTGRETQYF
TRBV7-8,-,-,TRBJ1-1,TGTGCCAGCAGCGCGGGACTGGAGTGGAGCACTGAAGCTTTCTTT,CASSAGLEWSTEAFF
TRBV7-2,-,few,TRBJ2-1,TGTGCCAGCAGCTTAGGTCGAGACAATGAGCAGTTCTTC,CASSLGRDNEQFF
TRBV29-1,-,many,TRBJ2-5,TGCAGCGTTGCCCCCGGGGGCTCAAAGGCCCAGTACTTC,CSVAPGGSKAQYF
TRBV7-2,-,-,TRBJ1-5,TGTGCCAGCAGCCCTACAGGGTTGGCGGCTAGCAATCAGCCCCAGCATTTT,CASSPTGLAASNQPQHF
TRBV20-1,-,few,TRBJ2-1,TGCAGTGCTAGACGCAGGGGCGAATACAATGAGCAGTTCTTC,CSARRRGEYNEQFF
TRBV28,-,-,TRBJ1-5,TGTGCCAGCAGTACCCTTTATAGCAATCAGCCCCAGCATTTT,CASSTLYSNQPQHF